This TCR beta chain is drawn from a study of Ad26.COV2.S vaccination and SARS-CoV-2 variants listed by TCRdb under 2021. In terms of the full investigation: Vaccine-arm donors were drawn from COV1001, a multicentre, randomized, double-blind, placebo-controlled phase I-IIa trial of Ad26.COV2.S in healthy adults. Dosing of Ad26.COV2.S was intramuscular, at either 5x10^10 or 1x10^11 viral particles, delivered as one shot or as two shots spaced 56 days apart. TCRbeta repertoire sequencing was used to assess the specificity and breadth of SARS-CoV-2-reactive T cell receptors after Ad26.COV2.S vaccination. The TCR-sequenced set comprised approximately 32 samples: around 20 Ad26.COV2.S vaccine recipients, 5 placebo recipients and 8 SARS-CoV-2 convalescent individuals. Trial participants were randomized into five groups of five, in which low-dose or high-dose Ad26.COV2.S was given once or twice, or placebo was given on both occasions. Investigators remained blinded to trial group allocation during experiments and outcome assessment. Study-wide conclusions, independent of this receptor: Non-spike TCR breadth was comparable between vaccine and placebo recipients, consistent with the vaccine containing only spike. After vaccination, spike-specific CD8+ and CD4+ T cell responses were reported to show substantial breadth. The study was not powered for comparison of responses between vaccine doses or regimens. Ad26.COV2.S recipients had higher spike-specific TCR breadth than placebo recipients (P = 0.0014). According to the authors, total T cell responses may have been underestimated by the TCR breadth and depth analyses.

Worth noting for this clone: This clone's antigen is unknown. Base qualities were left out, and no much larger clone turns up one base away.

The treatment or condition label here, explained by the study, means: approximately 18 received Ad26.COV2.S at low or high dose, single or two shots; five or six received placebo; per-sample allocation not given. For vaccine and placebo recipients, the sequenced repertoires came from samples collected on day 63 after the first injection. In Cohort 1b, around 25 adults aged 18-55 years were enrolled at a single site in Boston, USA, between 29 July and 7 August 2020. As a vaccine, Ad26.COV2.S was a replication-incompetent adenovirus type 26 vector that expressed a prefusion-stabilized SARS-CoV-2 spike protein derived from the original Wuhan strain. The immunoSEQ Assay was used to sequence TCRbeta CDR3 regions. After extraction, genomic DNA underwent amplification by bias-controlled multiplex PCR, followed by high-throughput sequencing. The authors processed their data as follows. Collapsing and filtering of sequences were performed to quantify the absolute abundance of each unique TCRbeta CDR3 region. Usable DNA was measured by amplifying reference genes present in all nucleated cells, and TCRbeta template counts were normalized to that usable DNA to estimate T cell fraction. Repertoire TCRs were annotated as SARS-CoV-2-specific when V gene, CDR3 amino acid sequence and J gene were exactly matched to a known reactive TCR set. MIRA supplied the reference SARS-CoV-2 TCR set, which was filtered for enrichment in COVID-19-positive ImmuneCODE repertoires so that public or cross-reactive TCRs were removed. Using the MIRA antigens, annotated TCRs were further analysed by specific ORF or by position within an ORF. Depth was the summed frequency of annotated unique rearrangements, while breadth was defined as annotated unique rearrangements over total unique productive rearrangements. Two-sided Wilcoxon rank-sum tests were applied when comparing TCR breadth between groups. This immuneACCESS table, as held by TCRdb, lists in-frame sequences with V and J called but not all clones. Of the missing ones, under half trace to an unresolved V gene in checked studies; the others have no known cause. That table supplies the V and J calls and clone size; D and trimming were determined from the DNA. For this sample there are 200,000 to 300,000 clones; approximately 88% appear just once. 9.5% to 12% of the sample goes to the ten largest clones.

The sequence was obtained from a person between 18 and 65 years old who received the Ad26.COV2.S COVID-19 vaccine or a placebo. This specimen was peripheral blood, taken in a trial of Ad26.COV2.S vaccine versus placebo.

The DNA sequence is TGTGCCAGCAGCCAATACTGGGCGGGAGAGACCCAGTACTTC. This is translated as CASSQYWAGETQYF. Rearrangement joined TRBV3-1 (or the pseudogene TRBV3-2) to TRBJ2-5; matching of 5 bases hints at TRBD2 as the D gene. For CDR1 and CDR2, the germline V gene (reference sequence) lists LGHDT and YNNKEL. The junction carries 11 bases between V and J, which are trimmed by 2 bases and 4 bases respectively. There are 14 amino acids in the CDR3, from cysteine to phenylalanine inclusive. Only the CDR3 DNA is retained, 42 bases long and in frame from the first base.